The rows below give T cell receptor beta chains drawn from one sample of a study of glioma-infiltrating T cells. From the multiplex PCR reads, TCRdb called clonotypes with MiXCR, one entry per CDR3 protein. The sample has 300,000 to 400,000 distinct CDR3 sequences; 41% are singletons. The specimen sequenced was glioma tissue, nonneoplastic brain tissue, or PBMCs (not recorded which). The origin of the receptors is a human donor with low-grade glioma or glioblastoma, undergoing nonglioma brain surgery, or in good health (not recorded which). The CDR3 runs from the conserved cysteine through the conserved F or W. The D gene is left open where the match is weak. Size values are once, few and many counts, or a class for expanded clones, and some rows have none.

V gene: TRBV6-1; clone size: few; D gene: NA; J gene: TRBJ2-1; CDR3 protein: CASSPVGYNEQFF; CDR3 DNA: TGTGCCAGCAGCCCAGTGGGCTACAATGAGCAGTTCTTC
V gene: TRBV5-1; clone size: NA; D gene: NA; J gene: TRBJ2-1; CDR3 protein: CASSSVLSSYNEQFF; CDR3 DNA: TGCGCCAGCAGCTCCGTCCTCAGCTCCTACAATGAGCAGTTCTTC
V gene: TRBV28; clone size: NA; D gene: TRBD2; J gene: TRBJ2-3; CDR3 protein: CASSSATSGRRTDTQYF; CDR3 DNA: TGTGCCAGCAGTTCCGCTACTAGCGGGAGAAGAACAGATACGCAGTATTTT
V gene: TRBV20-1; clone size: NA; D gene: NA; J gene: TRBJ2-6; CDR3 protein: CSASFGASRSGANVLTF; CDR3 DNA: TGCAGTGCTAGTTTCGGGGCTAGTCGCTCTGGGGCCAACGTCCTGACTTTC
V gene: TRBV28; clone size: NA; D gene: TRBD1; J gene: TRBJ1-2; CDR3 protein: CASSLARGHVYGYTF; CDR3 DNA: TGTGCCAGCAGTTTAGCCAGGGGGCACGTCTATGGCTACACCTTC
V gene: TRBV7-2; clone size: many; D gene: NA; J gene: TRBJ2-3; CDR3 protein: CASSSLVSTDTQYF; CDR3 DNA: TGTGCCAGCAGCTCCCTAGTCAGCACAGATACGCAGTATTTT
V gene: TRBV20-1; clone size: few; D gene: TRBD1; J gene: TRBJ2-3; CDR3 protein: CSARVGAGGDTQYF; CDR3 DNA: TGCAGTGCTAGAGTGGGGGCAGGGGGAGATACGCAGTATTTT
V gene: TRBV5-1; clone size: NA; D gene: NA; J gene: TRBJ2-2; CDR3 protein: CASSLALAGELFF; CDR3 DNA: TGCGCCAGCAGCTTGGCTCTAGCCGGGGAGCTGTTTTTT
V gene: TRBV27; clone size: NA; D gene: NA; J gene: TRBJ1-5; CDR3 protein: CATSDLTQPYNQPQHF; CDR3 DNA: TGTGCCACCAGTGACCTGACACAACCCTACAATCAGCCCCAGCATTTT
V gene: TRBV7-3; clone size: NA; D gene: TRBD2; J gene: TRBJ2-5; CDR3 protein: CASSLKGGRETQYF; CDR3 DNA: TGTGCCAGCAGCTTAAAAGGCGGGAGAGAGACCCAGTACTTC
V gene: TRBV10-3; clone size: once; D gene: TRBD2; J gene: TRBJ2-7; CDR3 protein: CAISPGLAGNEQYF; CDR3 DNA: TGTGCCATCAGTCCGGGACTAGCGGGAAACGAGCAGTACTTC
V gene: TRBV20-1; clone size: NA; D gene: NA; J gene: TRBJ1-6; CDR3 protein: CSARILQSNSPLHF; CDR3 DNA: TGCAGTGCTAGAATTTTACAGTCTAATTCACCCCTCCACTTT
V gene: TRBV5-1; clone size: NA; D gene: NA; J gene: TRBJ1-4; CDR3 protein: CASSTSNRVDEKLFF; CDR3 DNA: TGCGCCAGCAGCACTTCGAACAGGGTGGATGAAAAACTGTTTTTT
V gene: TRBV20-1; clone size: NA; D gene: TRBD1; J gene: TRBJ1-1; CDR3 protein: CSASPAGDRGVTEAFF; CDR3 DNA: TGCAGTGCTAGCCCCGCGGGGGACAGGGGTGTCACTGAAGCTTTCTTT
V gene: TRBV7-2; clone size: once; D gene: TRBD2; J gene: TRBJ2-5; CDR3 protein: CASSLRAGLAETQYF; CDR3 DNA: TGTGCCAGCAGCTTAAGAGCCGGACTAGCGGAGACCCAGTACTTC
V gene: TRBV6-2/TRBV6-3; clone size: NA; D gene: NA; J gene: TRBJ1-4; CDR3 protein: CASSRIANADKKLFF; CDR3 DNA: TGTGCCAGCAGCCGGATAGCGAATGCAGATAAAAAACTGTTTTTT
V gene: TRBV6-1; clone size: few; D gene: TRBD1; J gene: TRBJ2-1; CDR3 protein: CASSGGTGRINEQFF; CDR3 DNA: TGTGCCAGCAGTGGTGGGACAGGGAGAATCAATGAGCAGTTCTTC
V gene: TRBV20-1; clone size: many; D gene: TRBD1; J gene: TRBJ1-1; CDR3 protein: CSATGGANTEAFF; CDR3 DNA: TGCAGTGCTACAGGGGGGGCGAACACTGAAGCTTTCTTT
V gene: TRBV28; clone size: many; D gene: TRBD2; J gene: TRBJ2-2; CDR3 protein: CASKLAGANTGELFF; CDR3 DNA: TGTGCCAGCAAATTGGCGGGGGCGAACACCGGGGAGCTGTTTTTT